The 11 T cell receptor beta chains below come from one sample, sequenced in a study of radiotherapy plus CTLA-4 blockade in lung cancer. The protocol was immunoSEQ multiplex PCR, while the TCRdb copy is restricted to in-frame clones and leaves out a portion. The sample has about 59,000 clones, 72% seen once. Sequenced material: peripheral blood, taken from a patient treated with radiotherapy plus ipilimumab. These TCRs come from a human donor with non-small cell lung cancer whose response to radiotherapy plus ipilimumab could not be evaluated.

The genes are TRBV5-5 and TRBJ2-7; D not resolved. The germline gives CDR1 SGHKS, CDR2 YYEKEE (reference sequence). The CDR3 is made up of 15 amino acids. V was pared by 1 base and J by 0 bases, with 11 bases between. CDR3 sequence reads: CASSLYAVSSYEQYF. The CDR3 DNA sequence: TGTGCCAGCAGCTTGTACGCTGTGAGCTCCTACGAGCAGTACTTC.

V usage is TRBV7-9 and J usage is TRBJ1-5; 10 nucleotides line up with TRBD1. V shed 5 bases, J shed 2 bases, and the junction held 3 bases outside the gene matches. This CDR3 is 15 amino acids long. From germline, CDR1 is SEHNR and CDR2 FQNEAQ (reference sequence). CDR3 nucleotide sequence: TGTGCCAGCAGCCGGGACAGGGGAGGCAATCAGCCCCAGCATTTT. It translates to CASSRDRGGNQPQHF.

Within the sample, this clone is medium-sized. The V and J genes are TRBV7-2 and TRBJ1-2; D is possibly TRBD1 (5 bases). V was trimmed by 8 bases and J by 2 bases, leaving 12 bases between them. CDR1 is SGHTA, CDR2 FQGNSA, per germline. The CDR3 runs to 13 residues. The CDR3 DNA reads TGTGCCAGCGGGGGGATAGTCAACTATGGCTACACCTTC. Translation gives CASGGIVNYGYTF.

With regard to this clone: Within the sample, other DNA sequences also encode this same CDR3. The J gene is TRBJ1-3, the V gene TRBV4-1, with 8 bases aligning to TRBD1. The CDR3 extends over 18 amino acids. From germline, CDR1 is MGHRA and CDR2 YSYEKL. J was trimmed by 3 bases and V by 1 base; bases with no gene match: 11. CDR3: CASSQVRWRQGFGNTIYF. The DNA of the CDR3 is TGCGCCAGCAGCCAAGTACGTTGGAGACAGGGGTTTGGAAACACCATATATTTT.

The chain employs TRBV6-5 and TRBJ1-5, with TRBD1 as a possible D gene (6 bases). Trimming took 2 bases from V and 7 from J, leaving 6 bases between them. There are 12 residues in the CDR3. In germline, CDR1 is MNHEY, CDR2 SVGAGI. CDR3 nucleotides: TGTGCCAGCAGTTACGGGGGCCAGCCCCAGCATTTT. This codes for CASSYGGQPQHF.

The chain carries TRBV27 and TRBJ2-6; D gene ambiguous. The V end lost 7 bases, the J end lost 0 bases, and 13 bases lay between the germline ends. This CDR3 has 16 amino acids. Per the germline V gene, CDR1 is MNHEY and CDR2 is SMNVEV (reference sequence). This CDR3 is CASTAFGGSGANVLTF. The CDR3 nucleotides read TGTGCCAGCACCGCCTTCGGCGGCTCTGGGGCCAACGTCCTGACTTTC.

The rearrangement links TRBV7-7 to TRBJ2-5; TRBD1 is a possible D gene (6 bases). Germline V lookup: CDR1 SSHAT, CDR2 FNYEAQ (reference sequence). The CDR3 length is 13 residues. Trimming stripped 4 bases from V and 4 bases from J, with 10 bases between. CDR3 in amino acids: CASSSGAGETQYF. The DNA of the CDR3 is TGTGCCAGCAGCTCAGGGGCGGGAGAGACCCAGTACTTC.

The chain employs TRBV7-2 and TRBJ1-4; D is perhaps TRBD1 (6 bases). Looked up from germline, CDR1 is SGHTA and CDR2 is FQGNSA. The CDR3 spans 16 residues. The germline V and J ends were trimmed by 4 bases and 3 bases, with 15 bases remaining between them. CDR3 coding DNA: TGTGCCAGCAGCTCCATTACCCGGACAGCTAATGAAAAACTGTTTTTT. Translation: CASSSITRTANEKLFF. Based on the CDR3 plus reference TRBV7-2 and TRBJ1-4, the full variable domain is GAGVSQSPSNKVTEKGKDVELRCDPISGHTALYWYRQSLGQGLEFLIYFQGNSAPDKSGLPSDRFSAERTGGSVSTLTIQRTQQEDSAVYLCASSSITRTANEKLFFGSGTQLSVL.

The chain links TRBV19 to TRBJ2-1, with 13 bases lining up with TRBD2. Germline V gene data show CDR1 as LNHDA and CDR2 as SQIVND (reference sequence). V shed 5 bases, J shed 2 bases, and the junction held 6 bases outside the gene matches. This CDR3 has 17 residues. The CDR3 sequence is CASSPRTSGSPYNEQFF. CDR3 nucleotides: TGTGCCAGTAGTCCACGGACTAGCGGGAGTCCCTACAATGAGCAGTTCTTC. The full variable domain, rest sourced from reference TRBV19 and TRBJ2-1, is DGGITQSPKYLFRKEGQNVTLSCEQNLNHDAMYWYRQDPGQGLRLIYYSQIVNDFQKGDIAEGYSVSREKKESFPLTVTSAQKNPTAFYLCASSPRTSGSPYNEQFFGPGTRLTVL.

J is TRBJ2-7 and V is TRBV7-9, with D uncertain. This CDR3 comprises 12 residues. The germline gives CDR1 SEHNR, CDR2 FQNEAQ (reference sequence). V lost 5 bases to trimming and J lost 0 bases, with 5 bases between them. The CDR3 sequence: CASSLSSYEQYF. The CDR3 bases are TGTGCCAGCAGCCTGAGCTCCTACGAGCAGTACTTC.

The V call is TRBV6-6, the J call TRBJ1-1, with 7 bases lining up with TRBD1. The V gene's germline CDR1 is MNHNY and CDR2 SVGAGI (reference sequence). The CDR3 sequence is 15 residues long. The junction had 4 bases not matched to a gene; V was cut back by 2 bases and J by 1 base. The DNA for the CDR3 is TGTGCCAGCAGTTACGCCGGGACAGAGAACACTGAAGCTTTCTTT. It yields the protein CASSYAGTENTEAFF.